One and the same sample provided the 17 T cell receptor beta chains below, sequenced in a study of control samples from healthy donors and cancer patients. The table came from immunoSEQ multiplex PCR; TCRdb's copy has only in-frame clones and leaves some out. The profile shows about 96,000 clones, over 85% of them singletons. The sample consisted of blood. The source of these receptors is a man between 18 and 29 years old in good health.

This chain connects TRBV12-3 or TRBV12-4 to TRBJ1-5; D is possibly TRBD1 (6 bases). The CDR3 spans 13 residues. The V end was cut by 5 bases, the J end by 3 bases, with 8 bases between. CDR3 amino acids: CASSTGYNQPQHF. For the CDR3, the DNA is TGTGCCAGCAGTACAGGGTACAATCAGCCCCAGCATTTT.

The chain recombines TRBV13 with TRBJ1-1, with a weak D call TRBD1 (6 bases). CDR3 size: 13 residues. Per the germline V gene, CDR1 is PRHDT and CDR2 is FYEKMQ (reference sequence). V shed 8 bases and J shed 8 bases, with 18 bases lying between them. The CDR3 reads CASRDGTWGEAFF. For the CDR3, the DNA is TGTGCCAGCCGAGACGGGACATGGGGAGAAGCTTTCTTT. The full variable domain, completed using reference TRBV13 and TRBJ1-1, is AAGVIQSPRHLIKEKRETATLKCYPIPRHDTVYWYQQGPGQDPQFLISFYEKMQSDKGSIPDRFSAQQFSDYHSELNMSSLELGDSALYFCASRDGTWGEAFFGQGTRLTVV.

The rearrangement joins TRBV7-2 to TRBJ2-7; the match to TRBD1 covers 9 bases. The CDR3 is made up of 15 amino acids. The germline gives CDR1 SGHTA, CDR2 FQGNSA. V was pared by 6 bases and J by 1 base, with 7 bases of the junction left unmatched. The CDR3: CASRLQGARSYEQYF. CDR3 bases: TGTGCCAGCAGACTACAGGGGGCGAGGTCCTACGAGCAGTACTTC.

The chain is built from TRBV11-2 and TRBJ2-1; 8 positions agree with TRBD1. CDR1 and CDR2 from the germline V gene are SGHAT and FQNNGV. V lost 5 bases, J lost 1 base, and 4 bases stayed unmatched. This CDR3 is 15 amino acids long. The CDR3 DNA reads TGTGCCAGCAGCATTACAGGGGGATCCTACAATGAGCAGTTCTTC. It specifies CASSITGGSYNEQFF.

A few counts support this clone. The chain employs TRBV6-6 and TRBJ1-1; no definite D call. Trimming stripped 5 bases from V and 3 bases from J, with 10 bases between. From germline, CDR1 is MNHNY and CDR2 SVGAGI (reference sequence). The CDR3 spans 13 residues. The CDR3 spells CASSQNSDTEAFF. The CDR3 bases are TGTGCCAGCAGTCAGAATAGCGACACTGAAGCTTTCTTT.

In this sample, this clone turned up a few times. The rearrangement links TRBV5-1 to TRBJ2-7; D possibly matches TRBD1 or TRBD2 (5 bases each). Germline values: CDR1 SGHRS, CDR2 YFSETQ. The CDR3 totals 15 residues. Trimming removed 0 bases from V and 3 bases from J, with 13 bases in between. The CDR3: CASSLALGPNYEQYF. CDR3 DNA sequence: TGCGCCAGCAGCTTGGCCTTGGGACCGAACTACGAGCAGTACTTC.

This chain uses TRBV15 with TRBJ2-1; 7 bases are shared with TRBD2. The CDR3 runs 17 residues. The germline V gene has CDR1 LNHNV and CDR2 YYDKDF (reference sequence). J gave up 3 bases and V 0 bases, and 8 bases lay outside the gene matches. CDR3 region: CATSRDPGGSGYNEQFF. CDR3 nucleotides: TGTGCCACCAGCAGAGATCCGGGCGGGAGCGGCTACAATGAGCAGTTCTTC.

The table lists this clone with a count of one. The J gene is TRBJ2-7, the V gene TRBV12-3 or TRBV12-4, with 7 bases lining up with TRBD1. The V gene end was trimmed by 6 bases and the J gene end by 3 bases; junction bases not matched to a gene: 5. The CDR3 covers 13 residues. The CDR3 nucleotides read TGTGCCAGCAGGAGGGACAGACGCTACGAGCAGTACTTC. Protein: CASRRDRRYEQYF.

This chain joins TRBV30 and TRBJ1-5; maybe TRBD1 (5 bases). The CDR3 contains 15 residues. Trimming stripped 2 bases from V and 6 bases from J, with 17 bases between. Germline-derived CDR1 and CDR2 are GTSNPN and SVGIG (reference sequence). The CDR3 DNA sequence: TGTGCCTGGAGTCCCCGGGGTACAGGTTCTCAGCCCCAGCATTTT. Amino acid sequence: CAWSPRGTGSQPQHF.

The CDR3: CASSTRYRDAGANVLTF. CDR3 nucleotides: TGTGCCAGCAGCACCCGATACAGGGATGCTGGGGCCAACGTCCTGACTTTC. The V call is TRBV4-2, the J call TRBJ2-6; weak D call: TRBD1 (6 bases). CDR1 LGHNA and CDR2 YNFKEQ come from the germline V gene. The CDR3 extends over 17 amino acids. The ends were cut back, 5 bases at V and 2 bases at J, with 16 bases in the middle.

This chain joins TRBV10-3 and TRBJ2-7, with TRBD1 matching 11 bases. CDR3 size: 14 residues. J was trimmed by 5 bases and V by 4 bases; bases with no gene match: 4. CDR1 is ENHRY and CDR2 is SYGVKD in the germline V gene. The CDR3 DNA follows: TGTGCCATCAGTGGGACAGGGGGCAGGAACGAGCAGTACTTC. It is translated as CAISGTGGRNEQYF.

This chain uses TRBV21-1 with TRBJ2-7. TRBV21-1 constitutes a pseudogene. The CDR3 totals 17 residues. CDR3 amino acids: CASSKQDEGRRVYEQYF. The CDR3 DNA reads as TGTGCCAGCAGCAAGCAGGATGAGGGACGCCGAGTCTACGAGCAGTACTTC.

This chain uses TRBV6-1 with TRBJ1-2, with D possibly TRBD1 on 6 matching bases. The length of the CDR3 is 14 residues. V gave up 1 base and J gave up 6 bases, with 12 bases separating them. Germline loops: CDR1 MNHNS, CDR2 SASEGT. CDR3 nucleotide sequence: TGTGCCAGCAGTGAAGTTAGGGGGGAGGATGGCTACACCTTC. Its protein is CASSEVRGEDGYTF.

This chain uses TRBV6-5 with TRBJ2-7, with 8 bases fitting TRBD1. Losses at the gene ends were 5 bases for V and 4 bases for J; bases not matched to a gene: 10. CDR3 size: 15 residues. Per germline, CDR1 MNHEY and CDR2 SVGAGI. The CDR3 sequence: CASSPRTGPFYEQYF. The CDR3 DNA reads as TGTGCCAGCAGTCCGCGGACAGGGCCATTTTACGAGCAGTACTTC.

Sample share makes this clone medium-sized. This sequence joins TRBV6-5 and TRBJ2-7; TRBD2 matches at 11 bases. Germline V CDR1 and CDR2: MNHEY, SVGAGI. V lost 7 bases and J lost 2; bases outside the gene matches: 4. CDR3 length equals 14 residues. The CDR3 protein is CASTTSGEAYEQYF. CDR3 sequence (DNA): TGTGCCAGCACGACTAGCGGGGAGGCCTACGAGCAGTACTTC.

The V gene is TRBV9, the J gene TRBJ1-1; TRBD1 aligns across 7 bases. The CDR3 totals 14 residues. V lost 5 bases and J lost 1; bases outside the gene matches: 5. Germline CDR1 reads SGDLS; CDR2 reads YYNGEE. Here the CDR3 reads CASRKGGGNTEAFF. The CDR3 bases are TGTGCCAGCAGAAAAGGGGGCGGGAACACTGAAGCTTTCTTT.

The rearrangement joins TRBV27 to TRBJ1-5; TRBD1 matches 9 bases. The CDR3 has 14 residues. The junction had 10 bases not matched to a gene; V was cut back by 5 bases and J by 11 bases. CDR1 MNHEY and CDR2 SMNVEV come from the germline V gene (reference sequence). DNA of the CDR3: TGTGCCAGCAGTAAAGGGACAGGGTGGAAGGCCCAGCATTTT. It specifies CASSKGTGWKAQHF.